The 32 T cell receptor beta chains listed next were all sequenced from one sample in a study of early T cells in non-severe SARS-CoV-2 infection. TCRdb independently ran MiXCR on the 5' RACE reads; one entry per CDR3 protein. The sample shows fewer than 60,000 distinct CDR3 sequences, more than 9% of them seen only once. The source material was whole blood. All receptors derive from an adult who was a healthcare worker with PCR-confirmed SARS-CoV-2 infection or an uninfected control (not recorded which).

This clonotype was detected ten times or more. The rearrangement links TRBV7-9 to TRBJ2-3; 14 bases fit TRBD2. This CDR3 is 18 amino acids long. V was clipped by 5 bases and J by 2 bases; unmatched bases: 9. The germline gives CDR1 SEHNR, CDR2 FQNEAQ (reference sequence). CDR3 nucleotides: TGTGCCAGCAGCCCCCGACTAGCGGGAGGGCCAGTCACAGATACGCAGTATTTT. This encodes CASSPRLAGGPVTDTQYF.

In its sample, this clonotype was seen many times. The chain joins TRBV20-1 to TRBJ2-3, with unresolved D. The germline CDR1 and CDR2 sequences are DFQATT and SNEGSKA (reference sequence). V was clipped by 3 bases and J by 6 bases, with 13 bases between them. CDR3 length equals 13 residues. CDR3 DNA sequence: TGCAGTGCTAGTCCGAGTGTTGAGGATACGCAGTATTTT. It codes for CSASPSVEDTQYF.

The V gene is TRBV7-9, the J gene TRBJ1-3, with D possibly TRBD1 on 5 matching bases. Per germline, CDR1 SEHNR and CDR2 FQNEAQ (reference sequence). The V end lost 5 bases, the J end lost 2 bases, and 16 bases lay between the germline ends. The CDR3 has 16 amino acids. DNA for the CDR3: TGTGCCAGCAGCCCCCCGGGACTCACTCCTGGAAACACCATATATTTT. Residues: CASSPPGLTPGNTIYF.

This clonotype was seen many times. The rearrangement uses TRBV6-6 and TRBJ2-7, with 12 bases lining up with TRBD2. The CDR3 runs to 16 residues. The germline V gene has CDR1 MNHNY and CDR2 SVGAGI (reference sequence). V shed 2 bases and J 4 bases; nucleotides not matched to a gene: 6. As DNA, the CDR3 is TGTGCCAGCAGTTACCTCGGACTAGCGGGAATTTACGAGCAGTACTTC. It translates to CASSYLGLAGIYEQYF.

This clonotype was picked up a small number of times. The gene calls are TRBV7-2 and TRBJ2-1; TRBD2 matches at 12 bases. V shed 6 bases, J shed 4 bases, and the junction held 1 base outside the gene matches. Germline CDR1 and CDR2: SGHTA and FQGNSA. The CDR3 has 14 residues. The CDR3 region has the DNA TGTGCCAGCAGTACTAGCGGGGGGTACAATGAGCAGTTCTTC. This codes for CASSTSGGYNEQFF.

This clonotype occurred many times. The chain joins TRBV5-4 to TRBJ2-3; D is possibly TRBD2 (6 bases). The V gene lost 0 bases and the J gene lost 2 bases, with 13 bases spanning the gap. The germline gives CDR1 SGHNT, CDR2 YYREEE (reference sequence). CDR3 size: 16 residues. CDR3 nucleotide sequence: TGTGCCAGCAGCTTGGAAGGAGGGTGGGACACAGATACGCAGTATTTT. Translating it yields CASSLEGGWDTDTQYF.

This clonotype was seen at least ten times. The chain joins TRBV12-3 or TRBV12-4 to TRBJ1-1; D not resolved. Deletions cut 6 bases from V and 1 base from J, with 9 bases between. This CDR3 contains 13 residues. As DNA, the CDR3 is TGTGCCAGCAGCCAACACGGGAACACTGAAGCTTTCTTT. It encodes CASSQHGNTEAFF.

The chain couples TRBV12-3 or TRBV12-4 to TRBJ1-5; possibly TRBD1 for D (5 bases). CDR3 length: 14 amino acids. The V end was cut by 1 base, the J end by 5 bases, with 9 bases between. This CDR3 reads CASSLGGTDQPQHF. The CDR3, as DNA: TGTGCCAGCAGTTTAGGGGGCACGGATCAGCCCCAGCATTTT.

This clonotype was recorded many times. The chain couples TRBV12-3 or TRBV12-4 to TRBJ2-3; D gene unclear. Trimming removed 2 bases at V and 2 bases at J, with 14 bases between. The CDR3 runs to 16 residues. CDR3 protein: CASSLTASIFTDTQYF. The CDR3 bases are TGTGCCAGCAGTTTAACGGCCAGCATCTTCACAGATACGCAGTATTTT.

Many counts were recorded for this clonotype. The chain couples TRBV3-1 to TRBJ2-2; 8 bases match TRBD2. V shed 4 bases and J 5 bases; nucleotides not matched to a gene: 6. This CDR3 spans 15 amino acids. The germline V gene has CDR1 LGHDT and CDR2 YNNKEL (reference sequence). As DNA, the CDR3 is TGTGCCAGCAGCCCCGGGACTAGGGGAACCGGGGAGCTGTTTTTT. Its protein product is CASSPGTRGTGELFF.

This clonotype showed up many times. This chain connects TRBV6-9 to TRBJ2-7; D gene ambiguous. In germline, CDR1 is MNHGY, CDR2 SVAAGI. V was cut by 4 bases and J by 2 bases, with 9 bases left in between. This CDR3 is 13 amino acids long. The DNA of the CDR3 is TGTGCCAGCAGTTCTGGGAAGGCCTACGAGCAGTACTTC. Its protein product is CASSSGKAYEQYF.

This clonotype was picked up many times. Germline and junction disagree at one end, which may indicate a read error. The rearrangement joins TRBV3-1 to TRBJ2-3, with D unclear. From germline, CDR1 is LGHDT and CDR2 YNNKEL (reference sequence). This CDR3 is 13 amino acids long. In DNA form, the CDR3 reads TGTGCCAGCAGCCACCTCATCCAGTCGGGCGCGCATTTT. Translating gives CASSHLIQSGAHF.

At least ten counts were recorded for this clonotype. The CDR3 region is CASSAGQGGLVNTEAFF. The CDR3 DNA follows: TGCGCCAGCAGTGCTGGACAGGGGGGTTTGGTGAACACTGAAGCTTTCTTT. The chain employs TRBV5-1 and TRBJ1-1; 10 bases are shared with TRBD1. CDR3 length: 17 residues. V lost 5 bases and J lost 0; bases outside the gene matches: 10. Germline V lookup: CDR1 SGHRS, CDR2 YFSETQ. The full variable domain, with the rest looked up from reference TRBV5-1 and TRBJ1-1, is KAGVTQTPRYLIKTRGQQVTLSCSPISGHRSVSWYQQTPGQGLQFLFEYFSETQRNKGNFPGRFSGRQFSNSRSEMNVSTLELGDSALYLCASSAGQGGLVNTEAFFGQGTRLTVV.

This clonotype has a count of ten or more. The chain uses TRBV6-1 and TRBJ1-2; 7 nucleotides align to TRBD1. This CDR3 spans 13 amino acids. Losses at the gene ends were 3 bases for V and 4 bases for J; bases not matched to a gene: 2. From germline, CDR1 is MNHNS and CDR2 SASEGT. The CDR3 loop reads CASSETGRYGYTF. As DNA, the CDR3 is TGTGCCAGCAGTGAGACAGGGCGCTATGGCTACACCTTC.

This clonotype came up many times. This chain connects TRBV7-2 to TRBJ1-2, with TRBD1 matching over 9 bases. Losses at the gene ends were 1 base for V and 3 bases for J; bases not matched to a gene: 3. Looked up from germline, CDR1 is SGHTA and CDR2 is FQGNSA. This CDR3 has 15 residues. In DNA, the CDR3 is TGTGCCAGCAGCTTAGGGACAGGGGCATACTATGGCTACACCTTC. It codes for CASSLGTGAYYGYTF.

The chain recombines TRBV3-1 with TRBJ2-2, with 10 bases that match TRBD2. V gave up 1 base and J gave up 3 bases; unmatched junction bases: 11. The CDR3 consists of 19 residues. Germline-derived CDR1 and CDR2 are LGHDT and YNNKEL (reference sequence). CDR3 in DNA: TGTGCCAGCAGCCAAGCCCTAGCGGGGGACATTGCGGACACCGGGGAGCTGTTTTTT. Encoded protein: CASSQALAGDIADTGELFF.

The gene calls are TRBV3-1 and TRBJ2-3; D is possibly TRBD1 (5 bases). The CDR3 loop spans 16 amino acids. Trimming took 1 base from V and 0 from J, leaving 11 bases between them. Germline values: CDR1 LGHDT, CDR2 YNNKEL (reference sequence). The CDR3 bases are TGTGCCAGCAGCCAAGTAACGACAGCTAGCACAGATACGCAGTATTTT. Its translation is CASSQVTTASTDTQYF.

This clonotype was seen repeatedly, ten times or more. Sequence at one end of the junction differs from germline and may be a read error. The chain carries TRBV5-8 and TRBJ2-7; 10 bases are a match to TRBD1. The length of the CDR3 is 12 residues. Germline assignment: CDR1 SGHTS and CDR2 YDEGEE. The CDR3 DNA reads TGTGCCAGCAGATTTCGGGACAGGGGATTTAACTTC. Residues: CASRFRDRGFNF.

This clonotype was observed at least ten times. The chain joins TRBV7-3 to TRBJ2-5, with D perhaps TRBD2 (5 bases). V lost 1 base, J lost 4 bases, and 13 bases lay in between. This CDR3 comprises 15 residues. Germline loops: CDR1 SGHTA, CDR2 FQGTGA. CDR3 in amino acids: CASSLIGGWAETQYF. The CDR3 DNA follows: TGTGCCAGCAGCTTAATCGGAGGTTGGGCAGAGACCCAGTACTTC.

This clonotype was observed many times. The chain has TRBV20-1 and TRBJ2-7; 7 bases are shared with TRBD1. V was clipped by 5 bases and J by 0 bases; unmatched bases: 4. The germline CDR1 and CDR2 sequences are DFQATT and SNEGSKA (reference sequence). CDR3 size: 13 residues. This CDR3 is CSALGTDSYEQYF. Here the CDR3 DNA reads TGCAGTGCTCTCGGGACAGACTCCTACGAGCAGTACTTC.

Ten or more counts support this clonotype. The gene calls are TRBV5-4 and TRBJ2-3; 13 positions agree with TRBD2. The germline V gene has CDR1 SGHNT and CDR2 YYREEE (reference sequence). The CDR3 is 15 residues long. The trim removed 4 bases at V and 4 bases at J, leaving 3 bases unmatched. CDR3 in amino acids: CASSRTSGRPDTQYF. For the CDR3, the DNA is TGTGCCAGCAGCCGGACTAGCGGGAGACCAGATACGCAGTATTTT.

This clonotype was found many times. The V and J genes are TRBV7-2 and TRBJ2-3, with TRBD2 identical over 12 bases. Per germline, CDR1 SGHTA and CDR2 FQGNSA. J gave up 5 bases and V 5 bases, and 11 bases lay outside the gene matches. The CDR3 spans 17 residues. In nucleotides, the CDR3 is TGTGCCAGCAGCCCGGAGACTAGCGGGGGATCAGGAGATACGCAGTATTTT. Translating gives CASSPETSGGSGDTQYF.

In this sample, this clonotype turned up many times. This chain links TRBV27 with TRBJ2-7; TRBD1 or TRBD2 may be the D gene (5 bases each). The CDR3 runs to 15 residues. Per germline, CDR1 MNHEY and CDR2 SMNVEV (reference sequence). V lost 1 base, J lost 6 bases, and 16 bases lay in between. The CDR3 bases are TGTGCCAGCAGTTTATACGGGACGGACCCCTTCGAGCAGTACTTC. Translated: CASSLYGTDPFEQYF.

This clonotype was recorded at least ten times. The chain uses TRBV20-1 and TRBJ2-7; D remains ambiguous. Germline-derived CDR1 and CDR2 are DFQATT and SNEGSKA (reference sequence). Trimming shortened V by 3 bases and J by 3 bases, and 6 bases separated the two germline ends. CDR3 length equals 11 residues. CDR3 loop: CSASPSYEQYF. The CDR3, as DNA: TGCAGTGCTAGTCCCAGCTACGAGCAGTACTTC.

In this sample, this clonotype turned up many times. This chain joins TRBV6-1 and TRBJ2-1; D possibly corresponds to TRBD1 (5 bases). The CDR3 has 17 residues. Looked up from germline, CDR1 is MNHNS and CDR2 is SASEGT. Trimming pared 6 bases from V and 4 bases from J, leaving 22 bases between. The CDR3 coding sequence is TGTGCCAGCAGACCCGATAGAGCCCAGGGCGGATACAATGAGCAGTTCTTC. As protein: CASRPDRAQGGYNEQFF.

The chain is built from TRBV5-6 and TRBJ1-2, with D perhaps TRBD1 (5 bases). This CDR3 has 14 residues. The germline V gene has CDR1 SGHDT and CDR2 YYEEEE. V was clipped by 0 bases and J by 2 bases, with 8 bases between them. Here the CDR3 reads CASSLDRLNYGYTF. CDR3 in DNA: TGTGCCAGCAGCTTGGACAGGCTCAACTATGGCTACACCTTC.

This clonotype was picked up many times. The V gene is TRBV10-3, the J gene TRBJ1-1; no clear D. The CDR3 covers 14 residues. In germline, CDR1 is ENHRY, CDR2 SYGVKD. V dropped 4 bases and J dropped 2 bases, with 11 bases sitting between them. The CDR3: CAISGPPGNTEAFF. The CDR3 region has the DNA TGTGCCATCAGTGGCCCCCCGGGAAACACTGAAGCTTTCTTT.

This clonotype turned up a few times. The gene calls are TRBV25-1 and TRBJ2-2, with a weak D call TRBD1 (5 bases). Germline V CDR1 and CDR2: MGHDK, SYGVNS. This CDR3 has 14 amino acids. V shed 4 bases and J shed 6 bases, with 12 bases lying between them. CDR3 sequence: CASSAQGLPGELFF. The CDR3 DNA reads TGTGCCAGCAGTGCGCAGGGTCTTCCCGGGGAGCTGTTTTTT.

At least ten counts were recorded for this clonotype. This chain links TRBV7-8 with TRBJ2-1; tentative D call: TRBD2 (6 bases). V was cut by 7 bases and J by 9 bases, with 13 bases left in between. This CDR3 spans 12 amino acids. The germline CDR1 and CDR2 sequences are SGHVS and FQNEAQ. This chain's CDR3 is CASIPAGGEQFF. The CDR3 nucleotides are TGTGCCAGCATCCCGGCCGGGGGTGAGCAGTTCTTC.

This clonotype was counted at least ten times. The rearrangement uses TRBV20-1 and TRBJ2-3, with a possible D match to TRBD2 (5 bases). This CDR3 has 15 residues. Germline lookup yields CDR1 DFQATT and CDR2 SNEGSKA (reference sequence). The ends were cut back, 4 bases at V and 1 base at J, with 15 bases in the middle. The CDR3: CSAIGLPSGTDTQYF. CDR3 coding DNA: TGCAGTGCTATCGGACTGCCCTCGGGCACAGATACGCAGTATTTT.

This clonotype came up many times. The chain recombines TRBV19 with TRBJ1-2; D unresolved. Germline CDR1 and CDR2: LNHDA and SQIVND (reference sequence). This CDR3 is built from 16 residues. V lost 3 bases and J 0 bases, leaving 14 bases between the germline ends. CDR3 amino acids: CASSIFRATANYGYTF. The CDR3 DNA sequence: TGTGCCAGTAGTATTTTTCGGGCCACGGCTAACTATGGCTACACCTTC.

This clonotype was picked up a small number of times. V is TRBV7-9 and J is TRBJ2-7, with TRBD1 matching over 7 bases. Germline V gene lookup returns CDR1 SEHNR and CDR2 FQNEAQ (reference sequence). V gave up 5 bases and J gave up 0 bases; unmatched junction bases: 7. The CDR3 consists of 15 residues. CDR3 amino acids: CASSASGTDSYEQYF. In DNA, the CDR3 is TGTGCCAGCAGCGCCTCCGGGACAGACTCCTACGAGCAGTACTTC.